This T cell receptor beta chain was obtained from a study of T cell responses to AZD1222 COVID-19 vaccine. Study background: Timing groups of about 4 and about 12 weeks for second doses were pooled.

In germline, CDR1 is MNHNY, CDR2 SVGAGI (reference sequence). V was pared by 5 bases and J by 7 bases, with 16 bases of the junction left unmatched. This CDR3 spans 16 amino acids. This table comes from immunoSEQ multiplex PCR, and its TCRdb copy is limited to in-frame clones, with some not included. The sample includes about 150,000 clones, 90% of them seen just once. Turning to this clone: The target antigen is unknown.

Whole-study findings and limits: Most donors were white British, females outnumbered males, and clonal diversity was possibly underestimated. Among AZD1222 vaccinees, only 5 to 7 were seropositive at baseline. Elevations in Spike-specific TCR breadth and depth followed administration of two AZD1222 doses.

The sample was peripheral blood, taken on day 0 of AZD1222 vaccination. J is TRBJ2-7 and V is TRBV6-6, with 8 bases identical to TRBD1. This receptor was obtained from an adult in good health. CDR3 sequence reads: CASSLPPGQGIREQYF. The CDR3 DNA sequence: TGTGCCAGCAGTCTACCCCCCGGACAGGGAATTCGGGAGCAGTACTTC.